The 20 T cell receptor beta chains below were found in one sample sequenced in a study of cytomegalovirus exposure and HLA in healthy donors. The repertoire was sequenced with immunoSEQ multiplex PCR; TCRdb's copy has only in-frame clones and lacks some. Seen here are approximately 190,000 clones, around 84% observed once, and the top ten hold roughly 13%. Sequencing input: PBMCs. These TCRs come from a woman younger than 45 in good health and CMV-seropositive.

The CDR3 bases are TGTGCCAGCAGTGGACTGACAGGGTCGAACACTGAAGCTTTCTTT. This encodes CASSGLTGSNTEAFF. This chain uses TRBV2 with TRBJ1-1; 7 bases map to TRBD1. Germline values: CDR1 SNHLY, CDR2 FYNNEI. This CDR3 has 15 amino acids. Trimming cost V 4 bases and J 1 base; bases outside gene matches: 6.

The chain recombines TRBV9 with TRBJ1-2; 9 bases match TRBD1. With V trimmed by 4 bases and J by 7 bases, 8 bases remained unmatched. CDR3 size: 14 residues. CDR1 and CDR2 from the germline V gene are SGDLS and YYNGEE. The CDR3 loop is CASSSGTGTGGYTF. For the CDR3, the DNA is TGTGCCAGCAGCTCCGGGACAGGGACCGGTGGCTACACCTTC. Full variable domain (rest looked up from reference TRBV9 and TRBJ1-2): DSGVTQTPKHLITATGQRVTLRCSPRSGDLSVYWYQQSLDQGLQFLIQYYNGEERAKGNILERFSAQQFPDLHSELNLSSLELGDSALYFCASSSGTGTGGYTFGSGTRLTVV.

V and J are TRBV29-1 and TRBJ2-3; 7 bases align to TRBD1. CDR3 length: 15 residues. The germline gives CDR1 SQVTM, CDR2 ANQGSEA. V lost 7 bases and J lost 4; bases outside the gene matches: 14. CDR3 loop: CSGTADRSSPDTQYF. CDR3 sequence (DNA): TGCAGCGGTACCGCGGACAGGTCTTCGCCAGATACGCAGTATTTT.

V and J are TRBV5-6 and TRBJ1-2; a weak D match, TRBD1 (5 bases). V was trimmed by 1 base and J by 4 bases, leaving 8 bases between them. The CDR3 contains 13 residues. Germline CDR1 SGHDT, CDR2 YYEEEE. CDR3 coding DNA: TGTGCCAGCAGCTTGAGACAGAGCTATGGCTACACCTTC. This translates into CASSLRQSYGYTF.

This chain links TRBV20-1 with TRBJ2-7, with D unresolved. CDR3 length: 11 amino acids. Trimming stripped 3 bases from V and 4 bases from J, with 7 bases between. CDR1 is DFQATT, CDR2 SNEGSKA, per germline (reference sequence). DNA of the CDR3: TGCAGTGCTAGGGGCAAGTACGAGCAGTACTTC. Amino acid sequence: CSARGKYEQYF.

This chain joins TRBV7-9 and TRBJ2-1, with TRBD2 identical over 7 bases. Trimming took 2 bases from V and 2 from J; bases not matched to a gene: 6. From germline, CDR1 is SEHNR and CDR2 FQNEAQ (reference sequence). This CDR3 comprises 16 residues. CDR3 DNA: TGTGCCAGCAGCTTATTGAGCGGGACGCCCTACAATGAGCAGTTCTTC. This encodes CASSLLSGTPYNEQFF.

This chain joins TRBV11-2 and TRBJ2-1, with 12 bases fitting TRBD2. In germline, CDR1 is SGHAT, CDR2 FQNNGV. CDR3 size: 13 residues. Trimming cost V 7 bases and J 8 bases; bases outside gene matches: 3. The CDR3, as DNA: TGTGCCAGCATCCTAGCGGGAGGGCATGAGCAGTTCTTC. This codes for CASILAGGHEQFF. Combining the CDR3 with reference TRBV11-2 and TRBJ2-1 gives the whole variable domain EAGVAQSPRYKIIEKRQSVAFWCNPISGHATLYWYQQILGQGPKLLIQFQNNGVVDDSQLPKDRFSAERLKGVDSTLKIQPAKLEDSAVYLCASILAGGHEQFFGPGTRLTVL.

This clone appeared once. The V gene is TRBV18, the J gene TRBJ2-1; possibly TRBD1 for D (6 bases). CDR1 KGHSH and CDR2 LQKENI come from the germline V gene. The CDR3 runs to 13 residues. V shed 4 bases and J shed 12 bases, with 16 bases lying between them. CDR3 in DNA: TGTGCCAGCTCACTATCCCAGGGGTTCAGGCAGTTCTTC. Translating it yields CASSLSQGFRQFF.

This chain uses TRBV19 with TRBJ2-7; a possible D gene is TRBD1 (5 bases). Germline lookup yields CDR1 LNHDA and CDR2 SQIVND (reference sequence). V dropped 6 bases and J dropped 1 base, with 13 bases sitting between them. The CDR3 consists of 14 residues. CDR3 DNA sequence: TGTGCCAGTAGCCGGCAGGACACTTCCTACGAGCAGTACTTC. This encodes CASSRQDTSYEQYF.

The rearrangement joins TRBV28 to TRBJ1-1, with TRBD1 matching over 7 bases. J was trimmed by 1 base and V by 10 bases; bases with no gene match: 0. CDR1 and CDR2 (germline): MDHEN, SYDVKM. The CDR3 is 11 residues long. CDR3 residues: CATGGNTEAFF. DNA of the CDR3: TGTGCCACAGGGGGGAACACTGAAGCTTTCTTT.

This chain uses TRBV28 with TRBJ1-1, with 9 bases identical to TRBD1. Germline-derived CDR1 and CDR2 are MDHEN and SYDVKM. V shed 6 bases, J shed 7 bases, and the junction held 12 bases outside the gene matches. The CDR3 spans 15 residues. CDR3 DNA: TGTGCCAGCAGCCCCCTGGGACAGGGTAAAGGTGAAGCTTTCTTT. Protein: CASSPLGQGKGEAFF.

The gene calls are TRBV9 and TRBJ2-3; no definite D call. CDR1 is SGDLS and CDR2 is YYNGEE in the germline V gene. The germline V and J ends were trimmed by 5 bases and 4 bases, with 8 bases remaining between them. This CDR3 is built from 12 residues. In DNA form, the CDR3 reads TGTGCCAGCAGTCCAAATGCAGATACGCAGTATTTT. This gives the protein CASSPNADTQYF.

CDR3 loop: CASSWRASGRAGNEQYF. CDR3 sequence (DNA): TGTGCCAGCAGCTGGCGGGCTAGCGGGAGGGCCGGGAACGAGCAGTACTTC. V and J are TRBV7-2 and TRBJ2-7; 12 nucleotides agree with TRBD2. Trimming removed 4 bases from V and 5 bases from J; junction bases left unmatched: 12. Germline CDR1 reads SGHTA; CDR2 reads FQGNSA. The CDR3 sequence is 17 residues long. The variable domain in full, with the rest retrieved from reference TRBV7-2 and TRBJ2-7, is GAGVSQSPSNKVTEKGKDVELRCDPISGHTALYWYRQSLGQGLEFLIYFQGNSAPDKSGLPSDRFSAERTGGSVSTLTIQRTQQEDSAVYLCASSWRASGRAGNEQYFGPGTRLTVT.

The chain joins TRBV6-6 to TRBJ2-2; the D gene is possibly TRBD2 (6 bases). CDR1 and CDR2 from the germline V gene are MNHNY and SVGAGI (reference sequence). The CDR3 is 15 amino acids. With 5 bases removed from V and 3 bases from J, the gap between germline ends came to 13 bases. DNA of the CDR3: TGTGCCAGCAGTCCCGGGACTCATTACACCGGGGAGCTGTTTTTT. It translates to CASSPGTHYTGELFF.

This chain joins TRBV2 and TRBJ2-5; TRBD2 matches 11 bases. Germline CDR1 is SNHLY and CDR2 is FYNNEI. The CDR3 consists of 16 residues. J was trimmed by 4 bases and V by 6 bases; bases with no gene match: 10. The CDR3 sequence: CASSANSLAGVETQYF. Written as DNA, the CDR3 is TGTGCCAGCAGCGCCAATTCACTAGCGGGAGTAGAGACCCAGTACTTC.

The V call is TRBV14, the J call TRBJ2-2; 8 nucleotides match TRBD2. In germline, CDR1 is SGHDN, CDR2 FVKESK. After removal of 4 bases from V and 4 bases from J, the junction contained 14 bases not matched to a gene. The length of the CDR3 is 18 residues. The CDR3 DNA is TGTGCCAGCAGCCGATTCTTCCTTAGCGGGAAGGGCACCGGGGAGCTGTTTTTT. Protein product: CASSRFFLSGKGTGELFF.

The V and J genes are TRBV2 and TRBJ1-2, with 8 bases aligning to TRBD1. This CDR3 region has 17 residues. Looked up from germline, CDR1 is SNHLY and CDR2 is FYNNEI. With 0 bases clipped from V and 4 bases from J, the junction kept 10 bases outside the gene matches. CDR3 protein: CASSEALSGGNLYGYTF. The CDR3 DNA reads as TGTGCCAGCAGTGAAGCGCTATCAGGGGGCAACCTCTATGGCTACACCTTC.

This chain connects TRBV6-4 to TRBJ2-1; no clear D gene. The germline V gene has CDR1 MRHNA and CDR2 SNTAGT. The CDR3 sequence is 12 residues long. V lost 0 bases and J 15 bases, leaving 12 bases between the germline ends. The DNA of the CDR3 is TGTGCCAGCAGTGACTCTGTCCTAAACTGGTTCTTC. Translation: CASSDSVLNWFF.

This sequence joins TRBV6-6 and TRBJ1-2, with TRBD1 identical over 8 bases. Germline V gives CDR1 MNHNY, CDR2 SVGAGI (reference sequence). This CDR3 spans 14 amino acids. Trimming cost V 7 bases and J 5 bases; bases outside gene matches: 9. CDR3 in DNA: TGTGCCAGCACTCCGGGACAGGAGCCTTATGGCTACACCTTC. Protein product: CASTPGQEPYGYTF.

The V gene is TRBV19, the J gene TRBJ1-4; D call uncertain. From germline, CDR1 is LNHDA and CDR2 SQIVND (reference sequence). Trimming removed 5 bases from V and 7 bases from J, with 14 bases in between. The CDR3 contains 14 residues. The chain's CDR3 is CASSPSLAGEKLFF. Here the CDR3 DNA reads TGTGCCAGTAGTCCCAGCCTGGCGGGTGAAAAACTGTTTTTT.